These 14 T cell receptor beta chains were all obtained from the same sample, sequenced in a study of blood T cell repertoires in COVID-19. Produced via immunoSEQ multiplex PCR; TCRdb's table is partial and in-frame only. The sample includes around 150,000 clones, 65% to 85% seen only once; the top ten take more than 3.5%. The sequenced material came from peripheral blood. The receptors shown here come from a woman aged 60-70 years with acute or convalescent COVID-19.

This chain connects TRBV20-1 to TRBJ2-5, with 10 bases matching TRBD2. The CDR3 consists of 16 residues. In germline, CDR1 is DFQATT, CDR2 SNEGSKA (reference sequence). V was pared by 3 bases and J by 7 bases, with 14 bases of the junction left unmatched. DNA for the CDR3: TGCAGTGCTAGTTCGGGAGCGGGAGGGTCGCATGGGACCCAGTACTTC. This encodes CSASSGAGGSHGTQYF.

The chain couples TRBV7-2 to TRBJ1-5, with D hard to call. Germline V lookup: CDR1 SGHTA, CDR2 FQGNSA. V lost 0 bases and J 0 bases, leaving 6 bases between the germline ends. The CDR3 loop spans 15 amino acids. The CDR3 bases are TGTGCCAGCAGCTTAGCCAGAAATAGCAATCAGCCCCAGCATTTT. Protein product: CASSLARNSNQPQHF.

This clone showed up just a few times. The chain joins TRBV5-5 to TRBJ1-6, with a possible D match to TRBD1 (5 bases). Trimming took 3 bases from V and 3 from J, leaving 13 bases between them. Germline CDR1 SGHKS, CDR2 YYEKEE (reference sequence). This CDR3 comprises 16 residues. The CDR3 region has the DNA TGTGCCAGCAGCTGGGGACTAGAGGACTATAATTCACCCCTCCACTTT. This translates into CASSWGLEDYNSPLHF.

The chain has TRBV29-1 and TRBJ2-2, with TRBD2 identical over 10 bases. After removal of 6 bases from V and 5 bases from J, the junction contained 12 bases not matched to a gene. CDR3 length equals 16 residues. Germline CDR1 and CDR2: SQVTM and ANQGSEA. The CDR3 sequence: CSVRSASGSITGELFF. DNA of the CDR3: TGCAGCGTACGGTCCGCTAGCGGGAGTATTACCGGGGAGCTGTTTTTT.

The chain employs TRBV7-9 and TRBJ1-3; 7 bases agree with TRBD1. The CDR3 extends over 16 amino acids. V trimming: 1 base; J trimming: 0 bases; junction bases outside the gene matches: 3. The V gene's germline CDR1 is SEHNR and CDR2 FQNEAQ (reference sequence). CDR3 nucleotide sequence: TGTGCCAGCAGCTTAGAGGGGGCCAGCTCTGGAAACACCATATATTTT. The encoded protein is CASSLEGASSGNTIYF.

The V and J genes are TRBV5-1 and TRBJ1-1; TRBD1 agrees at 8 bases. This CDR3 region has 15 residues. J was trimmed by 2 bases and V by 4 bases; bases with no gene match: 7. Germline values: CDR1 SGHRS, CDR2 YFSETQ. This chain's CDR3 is CASSPGQGSNTEAFF. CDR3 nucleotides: TGCGCCAGCAGCCCCGGACAGGGTTCAAACACTGAAGCTTTCTTT. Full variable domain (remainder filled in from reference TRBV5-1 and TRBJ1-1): KAGVTQTPRYLIKTRGQQVTLSCSPISGHRSVSWYQQTPGQGLQFLFEYFSETQRNKGNFPGRFSGRQFSNSRSEMNVSTLELGDSALYLCASSPGQGSNTEAFFGQGTRLTVV.

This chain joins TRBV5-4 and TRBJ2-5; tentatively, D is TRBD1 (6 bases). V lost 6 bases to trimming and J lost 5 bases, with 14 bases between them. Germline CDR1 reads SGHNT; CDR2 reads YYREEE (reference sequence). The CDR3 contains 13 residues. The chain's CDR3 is CASNGGASETQYF. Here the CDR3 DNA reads TGTGCCAGCAATGGGGGCGCATCGGAGACCCAGTACTTC.

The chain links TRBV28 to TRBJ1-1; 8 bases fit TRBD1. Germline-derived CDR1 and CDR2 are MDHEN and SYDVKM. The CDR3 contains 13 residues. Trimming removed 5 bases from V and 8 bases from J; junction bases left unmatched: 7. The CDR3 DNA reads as TGTGCCAGCAGTAGACCGGACAGGGCCGAAGCTTTCTTT. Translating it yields CASSRPDRAEAFF.

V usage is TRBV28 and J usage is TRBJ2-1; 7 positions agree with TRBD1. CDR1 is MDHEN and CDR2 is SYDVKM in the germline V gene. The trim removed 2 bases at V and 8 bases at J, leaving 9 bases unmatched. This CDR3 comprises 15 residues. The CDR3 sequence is CASSLILTGRDEQFF. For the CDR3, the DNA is TGTGCCAGCAGTTTAATATTGACAGGGCGGGATGAGCAGTTCTTC.

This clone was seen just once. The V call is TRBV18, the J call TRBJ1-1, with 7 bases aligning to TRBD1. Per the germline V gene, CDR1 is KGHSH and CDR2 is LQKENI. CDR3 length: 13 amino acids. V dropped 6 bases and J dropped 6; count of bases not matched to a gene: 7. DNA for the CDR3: TGTGCCAGCTCGCGAACAGGGGTGGCTGAAGCTTTCTTT. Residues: CASSRTGVAEAFF.

The CDR3 spells CASIGQGYNSPLHF. The CDR3 bases are TGTGCCAGCATAGGACAGGGGTATAATTCACCCCTCCACTTT. V and J are TRBV3-1 (or the pseudogene TRBV3-2) and TRBJ1-6, with 9 bases that match TRBD1. Germline CDR1 is LGHDT and CDR2 is YNNKEL (reference sequence). The CDR3 is 14 amino acids. The ends lost 7 bases at V and 4 bases at J; junction bases unmatched: 2.

CDR3: CATSDTMGSSYNEQFF. The DNA of the CDR3 is TGTGCCACCAGTGATACTATGGGGAGCTCCTACAATGAGCAGTTCTTC. The rearrangement links TRBV24-1 to TRBJ2-1; a possible D gene is TRBD2 (5 bases). This CDR3 comprises 16 residues. From germline, CDR1 is KGHDR and CDR2 SFDVKD. The V end was cut by 3 bases, the J end by 0 bases, with 11 bases between.

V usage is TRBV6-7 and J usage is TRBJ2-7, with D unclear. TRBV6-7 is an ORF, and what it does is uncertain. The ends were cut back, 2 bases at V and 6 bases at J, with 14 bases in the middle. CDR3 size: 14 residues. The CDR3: CASSYHPTLGEQYF. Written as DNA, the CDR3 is TGTGCCAGCAGTTACCACCCTACCCTTGGCGAGCAGTACTTC.

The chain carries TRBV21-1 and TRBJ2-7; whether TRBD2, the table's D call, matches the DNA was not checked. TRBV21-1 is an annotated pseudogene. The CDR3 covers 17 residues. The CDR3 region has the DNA TGTGCCAGCAGCAACGGGCCCCGTGGGAGGAAGGGCTACGAGCAGTACTTC. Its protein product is CASSNGPRGRKGYEQYF.